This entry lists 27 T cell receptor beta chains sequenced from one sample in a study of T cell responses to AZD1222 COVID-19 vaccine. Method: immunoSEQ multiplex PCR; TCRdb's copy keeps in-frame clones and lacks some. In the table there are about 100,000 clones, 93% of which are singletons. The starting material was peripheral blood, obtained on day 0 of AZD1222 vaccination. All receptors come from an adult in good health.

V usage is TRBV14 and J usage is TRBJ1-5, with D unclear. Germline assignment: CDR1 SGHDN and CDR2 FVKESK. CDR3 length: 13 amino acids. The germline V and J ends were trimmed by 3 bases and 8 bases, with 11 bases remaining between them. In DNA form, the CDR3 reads TGTGCCAGCAGCCATCTCCTCGGCGAGCCCCAGCATTTT. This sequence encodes CASSHLLGEPQHF.

The CDR3 loop is CASSSDRRDNQPQHF. The DNA for the CDR3 is TGTGCCAGCAGTTCGGATCGGAGGGACAATCAGCCCCAGCATTTT. This rearrangement joins TRBV28 to TRBJ1-5; D unclear. The CDR3 has 15 residues. CDR1 is MDHEN and CDR2 is SYDVKM in the germline V gene. Trimming removed 4 bases from V and 3 bases from J, with 13 bases in between.

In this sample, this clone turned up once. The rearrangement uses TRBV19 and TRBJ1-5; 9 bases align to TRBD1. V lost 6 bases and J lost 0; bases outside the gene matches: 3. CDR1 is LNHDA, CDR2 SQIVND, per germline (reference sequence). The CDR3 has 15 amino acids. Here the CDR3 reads CASSRDRDSNQPQHF. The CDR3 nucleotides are TGTGCCAGTAGCCGGGACAGGGATAGCAATCAGCCCCAGCATTTT.

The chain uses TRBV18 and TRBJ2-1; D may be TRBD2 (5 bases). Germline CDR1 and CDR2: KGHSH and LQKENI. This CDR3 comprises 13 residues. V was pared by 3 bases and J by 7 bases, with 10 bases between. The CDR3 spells CASSPTMGNEQFF. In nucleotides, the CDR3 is TGTGCCAGCTCACCGACTATGGGTAATGAGCAGTTCTTC.

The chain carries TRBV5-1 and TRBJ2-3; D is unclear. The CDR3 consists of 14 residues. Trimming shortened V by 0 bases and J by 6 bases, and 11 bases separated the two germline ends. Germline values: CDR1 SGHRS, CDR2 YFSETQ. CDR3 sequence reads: CASSLASKADTQYF. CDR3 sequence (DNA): TGCGCCAGCAGCTTGGCCTCCAAAGCCGATACGCAGTATTTT. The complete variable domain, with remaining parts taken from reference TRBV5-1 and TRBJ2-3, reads KAGVTQTPRYLIKTRGQQVTLSCSPISGHRSVSWYQQTPGQGLQFLFEYFSETQRNKGNFPGRFSGRQFSNSRSEMNVSTLELGDSALYLCASSLASKADTQYFGPGTRLTVL.

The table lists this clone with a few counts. The CDR3 loop reads CSVTAGHTTNTGELFF. CDR3 DNA: TGCAGCGTCACGGCGGGACACACGACGAACACCGGGGAGCTGTTTTTT. This chain uses TRBV29-1 with TRBJ2-2; D may be TRBD1 or TRBD2 (6 bases each). The V gene lost 6 bases and the J gene lost 0 bases, with 17 bases spanning the gap. The CDR3 sequence is 16 residues long. The germline CDR1 and CDR2 sequences are SQVTM and ANQGSEA.

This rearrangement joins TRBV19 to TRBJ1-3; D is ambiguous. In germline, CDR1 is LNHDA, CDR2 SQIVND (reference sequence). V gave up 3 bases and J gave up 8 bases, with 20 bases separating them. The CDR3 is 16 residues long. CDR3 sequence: CASSMRWAARRDTIYF. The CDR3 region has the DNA TGTGCCAGTAGTATGCGGTGGGCAGCCCGGAGGGACACCATATATTTT.

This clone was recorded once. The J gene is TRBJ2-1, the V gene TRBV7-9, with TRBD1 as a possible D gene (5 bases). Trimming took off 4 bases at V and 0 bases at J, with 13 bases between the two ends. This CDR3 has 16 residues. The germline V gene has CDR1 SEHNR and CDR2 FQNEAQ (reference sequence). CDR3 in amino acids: CASSSPLGASYNEQFF. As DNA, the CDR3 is TGTGCCAGCAGCTCCCCCCTTGGGGCCTCCTACAATGAGCAGTTCTTC. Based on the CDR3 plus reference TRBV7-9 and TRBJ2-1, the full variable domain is DTGVSQNPRHKITKRGQNVTFRCDPISEHNRLYWYRQTLGQGPEFLTYFQNEAQLEKSRLLSDRFSAERPKGSFSTLEIQRTEQGDSAMYLCASSSPLGASYNEQFFGPGTRLTVL.

The CDR3 loop is CASTSQGEDRNQPQHF. The CDR3 coding sequence is TGCGCCAGCACCTCGCAGGGGGAAGATCGCAATCAGCCCCAGCATTTT. The chain carries TRBV23-1 and TRBJ1-5, with 7 positions matching TRBD1. TRBV23-1 is an open reading frame whose function is uncertain. This CDR3 spans 16 amino acids. The ends lost 7 bases at V and 2 bases at J; junction bases unmatched: 11.

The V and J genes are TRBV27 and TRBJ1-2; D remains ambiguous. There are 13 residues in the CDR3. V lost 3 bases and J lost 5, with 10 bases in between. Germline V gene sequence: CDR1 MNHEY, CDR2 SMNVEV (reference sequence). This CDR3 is CASSLTGDYGYTF. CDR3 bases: TGTGCCAGCAGTTTGACGGGCGATTATGGCTACACCTTC.

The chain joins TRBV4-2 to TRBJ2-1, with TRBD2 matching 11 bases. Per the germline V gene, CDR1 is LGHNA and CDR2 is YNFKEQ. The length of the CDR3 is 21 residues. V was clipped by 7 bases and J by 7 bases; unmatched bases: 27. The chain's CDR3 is CASTTVRGPPQTSGTQNEQFF. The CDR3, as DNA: TGTGCCAGCACAACAGTTCGCGGGCCCCCCCAGACTAGCGGGACCCAAAATGAGCAGTTCTTC.

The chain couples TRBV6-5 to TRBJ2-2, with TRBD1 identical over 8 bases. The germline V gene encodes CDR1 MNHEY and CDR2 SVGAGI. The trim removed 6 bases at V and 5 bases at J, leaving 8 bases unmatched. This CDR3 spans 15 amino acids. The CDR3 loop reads CASSRQGNPTGELFF. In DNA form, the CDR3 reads TGTGCCAGCAGCCGACAGGGGAACCCTACCGGGGAGCTGTTTTTT.

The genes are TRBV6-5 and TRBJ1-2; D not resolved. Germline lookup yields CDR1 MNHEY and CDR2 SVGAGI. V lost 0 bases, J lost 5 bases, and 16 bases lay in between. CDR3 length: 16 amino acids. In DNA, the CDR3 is TGTGCCAGCAGTTACTCTGGCTCCTTAGATTTTTATGGCTACACCTTC. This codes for CASSYSGSLDFYGYTF.

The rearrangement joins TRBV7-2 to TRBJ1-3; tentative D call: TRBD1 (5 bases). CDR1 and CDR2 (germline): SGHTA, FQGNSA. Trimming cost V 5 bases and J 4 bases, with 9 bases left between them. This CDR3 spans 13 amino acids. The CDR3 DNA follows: TGTGCCAGCAGCGCAGGGTTCGGAAACACCATATATTTT. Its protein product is CASSAGFGNTIYF.

CDR3 loop: CASSLTTGELFF. CDR3 DNA sequence: TGTGCCAGCAGTTTAACCACCGGGGAGCTGTTTTTT. The J gene is TRBJ2-2, the V gene TRBV12-3 or TRBV12-4; D is uncertain. The CDR3 has 12 residues. The ends were cut back, 2 bases at V and 4 bases at J, with 2 bases in the middle.

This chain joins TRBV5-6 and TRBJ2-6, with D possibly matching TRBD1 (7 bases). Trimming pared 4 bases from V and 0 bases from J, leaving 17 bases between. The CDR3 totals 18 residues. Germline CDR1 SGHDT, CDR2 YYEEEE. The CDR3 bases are TGTGCCAGCAGCCAGGGAGGCAGGGGGGCCTCTGGGGCCAACGTCCTGACTTTC. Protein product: CASSQGGRGASGANVLTF.

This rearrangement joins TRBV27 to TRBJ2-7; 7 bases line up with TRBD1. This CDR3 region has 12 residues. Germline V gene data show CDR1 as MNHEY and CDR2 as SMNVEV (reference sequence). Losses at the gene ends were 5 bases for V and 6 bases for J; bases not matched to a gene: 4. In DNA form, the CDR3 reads TGTGCCAGCAGTGAGGGGGCCGGCGAGCAGTACTTC. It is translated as CASSEGAGEQYF.

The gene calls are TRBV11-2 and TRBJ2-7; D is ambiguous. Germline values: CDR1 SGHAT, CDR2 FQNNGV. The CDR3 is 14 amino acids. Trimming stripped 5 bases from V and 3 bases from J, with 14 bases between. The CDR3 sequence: CASSQERLLYEQYF. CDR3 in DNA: TGTGCCAGCAGCCAAGAACGCCTACTCTACGAGCAGTACTTC.

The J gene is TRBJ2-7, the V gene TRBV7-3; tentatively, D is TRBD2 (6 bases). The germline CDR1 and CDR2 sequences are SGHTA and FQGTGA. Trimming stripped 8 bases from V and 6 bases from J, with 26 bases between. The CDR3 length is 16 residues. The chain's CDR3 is CASAPIARARGVEQYF. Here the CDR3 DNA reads TGTGCCAGCGCCCCCATCGCCAGGGCTCGCGGGGTCGAGCAGTACTTC.

As DNA, the CDR3 is TGTGCCAGCCAGGGGCTTGCGACTGAAGCTTTCTTT. Its protein is CASQGLATEAFF. The chain recombines TRBV7-9 with TRBJ1-1; a possible D gene is TRBD1 (6 bases). The CDR3 extends over 12 amino acids. V lost 8 bases and J 5 bases, leaving 12 bases between the germline ends. Germline assignment: CDR1 SEHNR and CDR2 FQNEAQ (reference sequence).

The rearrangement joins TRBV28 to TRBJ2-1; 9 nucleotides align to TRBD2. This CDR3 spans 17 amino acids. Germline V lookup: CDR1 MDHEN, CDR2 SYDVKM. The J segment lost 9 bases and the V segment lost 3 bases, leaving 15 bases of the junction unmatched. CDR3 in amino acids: CASSFASGRAGGSEQFF. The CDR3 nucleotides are TGTGCCAGCAGTTTCGCCAGTGGAAGAGCGGGAGGTAGTGAGCAGTTCTTC.

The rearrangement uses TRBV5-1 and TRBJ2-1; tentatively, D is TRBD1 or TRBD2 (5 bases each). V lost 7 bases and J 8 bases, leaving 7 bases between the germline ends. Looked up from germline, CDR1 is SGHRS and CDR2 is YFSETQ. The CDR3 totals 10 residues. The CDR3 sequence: CASRGDEQFF. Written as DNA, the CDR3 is TGCGCCAGCCGGGGCGATGAGCAGTTCTTC.

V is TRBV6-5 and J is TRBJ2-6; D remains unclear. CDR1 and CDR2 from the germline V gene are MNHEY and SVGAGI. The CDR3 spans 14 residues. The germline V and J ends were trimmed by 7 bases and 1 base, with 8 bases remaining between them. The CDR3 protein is CASTPTSGANVLTF. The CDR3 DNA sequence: TGTGCCAGCACTCCTACGTCTGGGGCCAACGTCCTGACTTTC.

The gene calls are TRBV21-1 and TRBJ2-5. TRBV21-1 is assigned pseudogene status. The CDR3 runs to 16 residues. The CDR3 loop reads CASSNSPDPAQETQYF. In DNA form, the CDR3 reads TGTGCCAGCAGCAACTCCCCAGATCCCGCGCAAGAGACCCAGTACTTC.

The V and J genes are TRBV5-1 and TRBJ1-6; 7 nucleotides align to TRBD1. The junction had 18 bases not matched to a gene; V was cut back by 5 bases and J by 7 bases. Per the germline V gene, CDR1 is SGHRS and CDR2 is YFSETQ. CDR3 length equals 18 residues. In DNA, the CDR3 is TGCGCCAGCAGGTTACAGGGGACATCGACGGCTACGAATTCACCCCTCCACTTT. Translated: CASRLQGTSTATNSPLHF.

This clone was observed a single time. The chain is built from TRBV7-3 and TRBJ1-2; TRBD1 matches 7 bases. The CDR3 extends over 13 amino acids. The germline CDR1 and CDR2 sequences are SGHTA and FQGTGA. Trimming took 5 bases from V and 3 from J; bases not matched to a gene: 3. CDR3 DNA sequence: TGTGCCAGCAGCCCAGGACAGGACTATGGCTACACCTTC. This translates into CASSPGQDYGYTF. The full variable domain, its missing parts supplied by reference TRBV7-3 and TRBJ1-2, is GAGVSQTPSNKVTEKGKYVELRCDPISGHTALYWYRQSLGQGPEFLIYFQGTGAADDSGLPNDRFFAVRPEGSVSTLKIQRTERGDSAVYLCASSPGQDYGYTFGSGTRLTVV.

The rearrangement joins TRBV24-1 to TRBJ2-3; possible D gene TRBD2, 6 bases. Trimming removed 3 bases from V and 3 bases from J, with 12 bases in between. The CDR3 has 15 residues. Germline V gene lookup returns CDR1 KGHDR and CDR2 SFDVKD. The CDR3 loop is CATSDTGAITDTQYF. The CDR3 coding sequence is TGTGCCACCAGTGATACGGGAGCGATTACAGATACGCAGTATTTT.